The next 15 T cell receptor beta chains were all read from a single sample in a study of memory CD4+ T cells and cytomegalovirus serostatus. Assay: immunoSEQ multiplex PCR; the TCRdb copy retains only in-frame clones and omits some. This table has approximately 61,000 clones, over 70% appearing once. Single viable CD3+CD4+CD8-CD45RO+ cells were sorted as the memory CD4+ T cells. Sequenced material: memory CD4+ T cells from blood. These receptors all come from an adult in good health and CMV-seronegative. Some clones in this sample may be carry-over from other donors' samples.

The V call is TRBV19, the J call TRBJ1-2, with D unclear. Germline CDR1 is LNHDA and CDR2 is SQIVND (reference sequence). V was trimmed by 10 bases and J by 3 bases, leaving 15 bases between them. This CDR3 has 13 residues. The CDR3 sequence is CATLKGQHYGYTF. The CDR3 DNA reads TGTGCCACACTTAAGGGTCAGCACTATGGCTACACCTTC.

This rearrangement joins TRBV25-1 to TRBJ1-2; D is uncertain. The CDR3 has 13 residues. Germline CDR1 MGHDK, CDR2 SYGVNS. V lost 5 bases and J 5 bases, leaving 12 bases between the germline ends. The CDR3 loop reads CASSPRRSYGYTF. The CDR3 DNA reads TGTGCCAGCAGTCCCAGAAGATCTTATGGCTACACCTTC.

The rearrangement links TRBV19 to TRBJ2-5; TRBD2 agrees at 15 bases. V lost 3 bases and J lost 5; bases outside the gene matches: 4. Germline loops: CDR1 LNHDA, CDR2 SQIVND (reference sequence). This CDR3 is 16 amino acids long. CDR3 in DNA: TGTGCCAGTAGTATGTTTGGGACTAGCGGGAGGGAGACCCAGTACTTC. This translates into CASSMFGTSGRETQYF.

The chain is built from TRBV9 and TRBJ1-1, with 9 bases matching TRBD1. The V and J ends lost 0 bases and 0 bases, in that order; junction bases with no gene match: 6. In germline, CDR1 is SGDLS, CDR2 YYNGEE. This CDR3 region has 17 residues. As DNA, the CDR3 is TGTGCCAGCAGCGTAGGCTCGGGACAGGGCATGAACACTGAAGCTTTCTTT. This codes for CASSVGSGQGMNTEAFF.

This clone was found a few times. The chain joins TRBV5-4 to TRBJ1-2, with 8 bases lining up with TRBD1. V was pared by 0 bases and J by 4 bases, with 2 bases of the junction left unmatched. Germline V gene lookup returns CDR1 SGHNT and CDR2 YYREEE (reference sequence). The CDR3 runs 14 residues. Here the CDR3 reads CASSLGTGSYGYTF. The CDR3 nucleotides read TGTGCCAGCAGCTTGGGGACAGGGAGCTATGGCTACACCTTC.

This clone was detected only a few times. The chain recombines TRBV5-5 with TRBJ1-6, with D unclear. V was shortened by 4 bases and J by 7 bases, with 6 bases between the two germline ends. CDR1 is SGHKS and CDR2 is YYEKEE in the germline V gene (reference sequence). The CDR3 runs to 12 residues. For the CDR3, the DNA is TGTGCCAGCAGCGCGATCAATTCACCCCTCCACTTT. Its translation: CASSAINSPLHF.

Here the CDR3 DNA reads TGTGCCAGCAGCTCCCTTAGGGCCGGGACAGGAAAAAATGAGCAGTTCTTC. Translation: CASSSLRAGTGKNEQFF. J is TRBJ2-1 and V is TRBV7-9, with TRBD1 matching over 8 bases. V trimming: 4 bases; J trimming: 7 bases; junction bases outside the gene matches: 15. From germline, CDR1 is SEHNR and CDR2 FQNEAQ (reference sequence). The CDR3 contains 17 residues.

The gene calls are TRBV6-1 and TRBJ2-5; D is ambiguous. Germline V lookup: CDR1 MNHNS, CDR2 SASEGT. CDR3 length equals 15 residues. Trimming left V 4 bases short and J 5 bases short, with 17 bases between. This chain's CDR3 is CASSGGSNWMETQYF. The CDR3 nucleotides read TGTGCCAGCAGTGGAGGTAGTAATTGGATGGAGACCCAGTACTTC.

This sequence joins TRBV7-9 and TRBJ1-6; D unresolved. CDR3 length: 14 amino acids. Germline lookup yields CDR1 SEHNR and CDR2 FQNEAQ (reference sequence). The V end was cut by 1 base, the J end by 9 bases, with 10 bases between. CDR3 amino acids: CASSLGQLASPLHF. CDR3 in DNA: TGTGCCAGCAGCTTAGGCCAGCTGGCTTCACCCCTCCACTTT.

The CDR3 reads CSVEDPGGYTF. The DNA of the CDR3 is TGCAGCGTTGAAGATCCGGGAGGCTACACCTTC. V usage is TRBV29-1 and J usage is TRBJ1-2; D is undetermined. Germline V lookup: CDR1 SQVTM, CDR2 ANQGSEA. Trimming stripped 0 bases from V and 8 bases from J, with 7 bases between. The length of the CDR3 is 11 residues. The whole variable domain, remainder taken from reference TRBV29-1 and TRBJ1-2, is SAVISQKPSRDICQRGTSLTIQCQVDSQVTMMFWYRQQPGQSLTLIATANQGSEATYESGFVIDKFPISRPNLTFSTLTVSNMSPEDSSIYLCSVEDPGGYTFGSGTRLTVV.

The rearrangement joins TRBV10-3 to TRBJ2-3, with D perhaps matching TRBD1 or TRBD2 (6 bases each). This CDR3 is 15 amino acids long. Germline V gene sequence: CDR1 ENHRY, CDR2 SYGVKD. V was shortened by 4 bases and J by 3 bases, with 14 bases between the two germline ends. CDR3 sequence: CAISGFRGGTDTQYF. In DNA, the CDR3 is TGTGCCATCAGTGGCTTCAGGGGAGGAACAGATACGCAGTATTTT.

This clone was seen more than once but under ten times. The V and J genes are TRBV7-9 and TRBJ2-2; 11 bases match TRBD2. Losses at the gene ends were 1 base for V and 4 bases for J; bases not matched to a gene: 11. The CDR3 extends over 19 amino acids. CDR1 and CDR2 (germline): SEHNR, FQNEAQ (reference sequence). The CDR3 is CASSLEGLAVRGGTGELFF. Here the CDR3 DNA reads TGTGCCAGCAGCTTAGAGGGACTAGCGGTTCGGGGCGGCACCGGGGAGCTGTTTTTT.

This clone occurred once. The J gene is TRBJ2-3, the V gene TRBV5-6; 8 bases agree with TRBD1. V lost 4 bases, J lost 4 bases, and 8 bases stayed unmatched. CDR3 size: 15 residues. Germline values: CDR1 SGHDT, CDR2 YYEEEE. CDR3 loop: CASSPDRVPADTQYF. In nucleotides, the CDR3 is TGTGCCAGCAGCCCGGACAGGGTTCCGGCAGATACGCAGTATTTT.

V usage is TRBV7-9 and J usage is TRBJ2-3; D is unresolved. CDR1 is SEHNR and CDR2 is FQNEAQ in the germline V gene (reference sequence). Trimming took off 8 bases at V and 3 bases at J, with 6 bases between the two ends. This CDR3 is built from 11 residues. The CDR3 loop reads CASGSTDTQYF. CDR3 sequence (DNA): TGTGCCAGCGGAAGTACAGATACGCAGTATTTT.

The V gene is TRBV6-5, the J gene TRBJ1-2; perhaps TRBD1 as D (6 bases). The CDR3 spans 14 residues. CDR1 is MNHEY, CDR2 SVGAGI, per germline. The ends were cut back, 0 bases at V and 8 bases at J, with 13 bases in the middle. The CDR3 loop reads CASSYSLGAGGYTF. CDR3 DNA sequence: TGTGCCAGCAGTTACTCGCTGGGGGCCGGCGGCTACACCTTC.